This TCR beta chain was profiled in a study of T cell changes during pregnancy in multiple sclerosis. Per the germline V gene, CDR1 is LNHDA and CDR2 is SQIVND (reference sequence). The CDR3 is 15 amino acids. Trimming removed 5 bases from V and 4 bases from J; junction bases left unmatched: 10. TCRdb's copy holds only in-frame clones and misses some; the assay was immunoSEQ multiplex PCR. The sample records roughly 110,000 clones, around nine tenths being singletons. This specimen consisted of peripheral blood, obtained in the third trimester of pregnancy. This clonotype was sampled from a female donor with multiple sclerosis, enrolled in a pregnancy study. V gene TRBV19 combines with J gene TRBJ1-1, with 7 bases that match TRBD1. The CDR3 protein is CASSPTLAGGTEAFF. Written as DNA, the CDR3 is TGTGCCAGTAGTCCTACGCTCGCAGGGGGCACTGAAGCTTTCTTT.